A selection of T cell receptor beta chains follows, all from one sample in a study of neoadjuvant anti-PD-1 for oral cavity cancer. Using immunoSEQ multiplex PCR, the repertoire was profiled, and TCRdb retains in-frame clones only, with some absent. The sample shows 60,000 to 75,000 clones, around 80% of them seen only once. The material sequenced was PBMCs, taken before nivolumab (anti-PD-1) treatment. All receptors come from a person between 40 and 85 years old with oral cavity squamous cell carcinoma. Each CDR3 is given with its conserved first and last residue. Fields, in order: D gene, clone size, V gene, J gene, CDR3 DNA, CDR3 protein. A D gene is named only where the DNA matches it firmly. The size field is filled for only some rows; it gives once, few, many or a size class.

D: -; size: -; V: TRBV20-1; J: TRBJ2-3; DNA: TGCAGTGCTGGGACTTCAGATACGCAGTATTTT; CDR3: CSAGTSDTQYF
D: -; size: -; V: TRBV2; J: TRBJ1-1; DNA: TGTGCCAGCAAAGACGACAGTAACACTGAAGCTTTCTTT; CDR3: CASKDDSNTEAFF
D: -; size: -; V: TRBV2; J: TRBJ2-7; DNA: TGTGCCAGCAAGGGTCAGGGATACCTCTACGAGCAGTACTTC; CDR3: CASKGQGYLYEQYF
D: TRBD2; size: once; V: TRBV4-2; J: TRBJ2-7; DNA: TGTGCCAGCAGCCAAGATTGGACTAGCGGCTCCTACGAGCAGTACTTC; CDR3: CASSQDWTSGSYEQYF
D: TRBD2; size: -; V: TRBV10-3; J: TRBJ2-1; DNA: TGTGCCATCAGTGAGTCTCCGTTGGGCGGGGGTTCCTACAATGAGCAGTTCTTC; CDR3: CAISESPLGGGSYNEQFF
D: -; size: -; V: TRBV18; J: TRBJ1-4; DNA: TGTGCCAGCTCAGCTCCCCGGCAGGGCTCAACTAATGAAAAACTGTTTTTT; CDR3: CASSAPRQGSTNEKLFF
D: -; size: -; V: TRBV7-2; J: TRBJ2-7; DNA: TGTGCCAGCAGCTTCCTAGGCGGCTTTTACGAGCAGTACTTC; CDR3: CASSFLGGFYEQYF
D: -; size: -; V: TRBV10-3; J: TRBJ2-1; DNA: TGTCTACAGGGAAATGAGCAGTTCTTC; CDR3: CLQGNEQFF
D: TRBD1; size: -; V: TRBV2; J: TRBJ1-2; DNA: TGTGCCAGCAGTGTTGGGACAGGGGCCTATGGCTACACCTTC; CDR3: CASSVGTGAYGYTF
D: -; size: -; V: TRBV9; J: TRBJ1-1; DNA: TGTGCCAGCAGCGTAGGCGGTTGGTACACTGAAGCTTTCTTT; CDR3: CASSVGGWYTEAFF
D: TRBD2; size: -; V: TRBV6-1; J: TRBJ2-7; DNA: TGTGCCAGCAGTAGACTAGCGGACTCCTACGAGCAGTACTTC; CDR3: CASSRLADSYEQYF
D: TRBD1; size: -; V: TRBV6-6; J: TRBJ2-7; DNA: TGTGCCAGCAGTTACGGACAGGGGGCCTCTAGCTACTTC; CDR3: CASSYGQGASSYF
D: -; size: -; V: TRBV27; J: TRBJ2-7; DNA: TGTGCCAGCAGGCTCAACCCACTATCTCAATACGAGCAGTACTTC; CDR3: CASRLNPLSQYEQYF
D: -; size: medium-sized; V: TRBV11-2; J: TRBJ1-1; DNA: TGTGCCAGCAGCTTCGAGGGAAGAGACACTGAAGCTTTCTTT; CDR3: CASSFEGRDTEAFF
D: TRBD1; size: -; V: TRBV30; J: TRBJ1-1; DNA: TGTGCCTGGAGTGTACAGGGGGACACTGAAGCTTTCTTT; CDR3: CAWSVQGDTEAFF
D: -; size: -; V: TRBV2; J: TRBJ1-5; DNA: TGTGCCAGCAGTGATACGTGGGGGGTCGGGCAGCCCCAGCATTTT; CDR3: CASSDTWGVGQPQHF
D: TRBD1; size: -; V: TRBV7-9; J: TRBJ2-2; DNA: TGTGCCAGCAGATACGGGACAGCCTCCGGGGAGCTGTTTTTT; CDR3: CASRYGTASGELFF
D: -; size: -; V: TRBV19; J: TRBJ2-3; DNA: TGTGCCAGTAGTGCCGGATATGGGACAGATACGCAGTATTTT; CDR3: CASSAGYGTDTQYF
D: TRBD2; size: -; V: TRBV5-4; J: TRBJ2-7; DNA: TGTGTGATGGGGCCCCCGGGGACTAGCGGCTCCTACGAGCAGTACTTC; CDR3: CVMGPPGTSGSYEQYF
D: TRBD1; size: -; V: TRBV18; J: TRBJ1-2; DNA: TGTGCCAGCTCGTCCGGGACAGTTAACTATGGCTACACCTTC; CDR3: CASSSGTVNYGYTF
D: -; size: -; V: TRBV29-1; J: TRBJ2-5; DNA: TGCAGCGTTCGCATTCGAGAGACCCAGTACTTC; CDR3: CSVRIRETQYF
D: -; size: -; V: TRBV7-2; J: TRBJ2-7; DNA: TGTGCCAGCAGCCGCCGTAGCTCCTACGAGCAGTACTTC; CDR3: CASSRRSSYEQYF
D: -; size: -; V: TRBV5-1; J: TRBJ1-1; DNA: TGCGCCAGCAGCTTGTCAAGGGCAGACCTTGAGGCTTTCTTT; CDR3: CASSLSRADLEAFF
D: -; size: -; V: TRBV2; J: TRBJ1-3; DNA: TGTGCCAGCAGTGATAGATGGGGGAGACCGTCTGGAAACACCATATATTTT; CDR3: CASSDRWGRPSGNTIYF
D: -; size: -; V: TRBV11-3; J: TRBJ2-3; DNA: TGTGCCAGCAGCTCCAGGGAAGAAGGGGATACGCAGTATTTT; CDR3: CASSSREEGDTQYF
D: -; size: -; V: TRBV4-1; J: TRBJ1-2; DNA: TGCGCCAGCAGCCAGTATAGAATCGGCGGCTACACCTTC; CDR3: CASSQYRIGGYTF
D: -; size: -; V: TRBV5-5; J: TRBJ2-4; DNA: TGTGCCAGCAGCCGAACGGGGAGTACGGACATTCAGTACTTC; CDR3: CASSRTGSTDIQYF
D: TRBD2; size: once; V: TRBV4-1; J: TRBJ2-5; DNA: TGCGCCAGCAGCCCATTCCTGTCGGGAGGGGAGACCCAGTACTTC; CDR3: CASSPFLSGGETQYF
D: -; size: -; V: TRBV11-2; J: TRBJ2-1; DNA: TGTGCCAGCAGACTGACCCCGCGGAATGAGCAGTTCTTC; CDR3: CASRLTPRNEQFF
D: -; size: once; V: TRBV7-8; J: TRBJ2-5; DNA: TGTGCCAGCAAGGAGGTTGGGGGACCCCCGGAGACCCAGTACTTC; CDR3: CASKEVGGPPETQYF
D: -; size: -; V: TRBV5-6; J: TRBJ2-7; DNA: TGTGCCAGCAGCTCAACCGGACATTCTTCCTACGAGCAGTACTTC; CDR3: CASSSTGHSSYEQYF
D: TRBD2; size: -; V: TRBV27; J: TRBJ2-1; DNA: TGTGCCAGCAGTTTGCCCGGACTAGCGGGACTGTACAATGAGCAGTTCTTC; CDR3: CASSLPGLAGLYNEQFF
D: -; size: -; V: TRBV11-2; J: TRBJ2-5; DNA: TGTGCCAGCAGCTTAGGTCCTGAGACCCAGTACTTC; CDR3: CASSLGPETQYF
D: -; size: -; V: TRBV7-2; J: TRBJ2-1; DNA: TGTGCCAGCGGGCTTCGGATGCAGTTCTTC; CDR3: CASGLRMQFF
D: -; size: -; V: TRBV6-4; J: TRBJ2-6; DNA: TGTGCCAGCAGTAACACAGGGAAATCAGGGGCCAACGTCCTGACTTTC; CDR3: CASSNTGKSGANVLTF